The sequence of this T cell receptor (beta chain) was determined in a study of tumor-infiltrating lymphocytes in primary liver carcinoma. About the study: Tumors were stage T1-T3 N0M0, roughly 4 to 10 cm across. Roughly 3.65 to 8 million productive TCRbeta reads came from each sample, comparable across tissue types.

V lost 6 bases to trimming and J lost 1 base, with 9 bases between them. This CDR3 contains 13 residues. Per germline, CDR1 SGHAT and CDR2 FQNNGV. Study results and limitations: Blood trailed tumors significantly in top-250-clone fraction (p = 0.039). Tumor region pairs showed greater overlap than either tumor-adjacent or tumor-blood pairs did.

A primer in the constant region served to generate TCR beta cDNA from 450 to 600 ng of total RNA. Library construction for TCR beta comprised three nested multiplex PCR rounds performed with slightly modified ARM-PCR. TRBV1-TRBV30 forward primers and a C-beta reverse primer were used in the first two PCR rounds, which each ran for 10 cycles. TCRdb re-called the multiplex PCR reads through MiXCR, storing one row per CDR3 protein. In the table there are about 350,000 distinct CDR3 sequences, almost 65% of which are singletons. With regard to this clonotype: The antigen remains undetermined.

Unsorted whole blood yielded blood RNA, and germline DNA was extracted as well. This clonotype was obtained from a man aged 40-49 years with primary liver carcinoma and hepatitis B virus infection. Material: peripheral blood. The J gene is TRBJ2-5, the V gene TRBV11-2, with D hard to call. DNA of the CDR3: TGTGCCAGCAGTGTGGAACTCCAAGAGACCCAGTACTTC. It yields the protein CASSVELQETQYF.